This T cell receptor beta chain appears in the sequencing data of a study of blood T cell repertoires in COVID-19. Overall study context: Sources were T cells, B-cell-depleted T cells, or PBMCs; the material itself was cDNA or gDNA.

Data came from immunoSEQ multiplex PCR; TCRdb stores just in-frame clones and leaves some out. The sample shows around 130,000 clones, more than 80% of them seen only once. Trimming stripped 1 base from V and 6 bases from J, with 7 bases between. Germline V gene lookup returns CDR1 SEHNR and CDR2 FQNEAQ (reference sequence). This CDR3 spans 13 amino acids. This receptor was taken from a man aged 70-80 years with active or convalescent COVID-19. V and J are TRBV7-9 and TRBJ1-5; D remains ambiguous. Sequences were obtained from peripheral blood. CDR3 amino acids: CASSLEAGQPQHF. The DNA for the CDR3 is TGTGCCAGCAGCTTAGAAGCTGGTCAGCCCCAGCATTTT.